This record covers a single TCR beta chain. It has no known antigen specificity. Nothing much larger sits one base from this clone, and base qualities are not available. The data belong to a study of cytomegalovirus exposure and HLA in healthy donors (dated by TCRdb to 2016 to 2017). Context from the whole study: An earlier analysis of 587 of the donors reported roughly 300 Gb of sequence data and some 110 million unique TCR beta sequences obtained from about 200 million T cells. The later analysis used no new phenotypic data to find candidate immune exposures, relying instead on TCR beta sequences and their occurrence across donors. The study profiled the T cell repertoires of 500 to 800 subjects by immunosequencing and related them to cytomegalovirus serostatus. To study patterns of TCR occurrence, a later analysis re-analyzed previously published TCR beta repertoires from more than 550 donors and added high-resolution HLA genotyping. The study aimed to test whether cataloging public T cell receptors could reveal signatures of past pathogen exposure. Typing coverage differed by locus: A, B, C, DRB1 and DQB1 were typed in about 620-640 donors, DQA1 in about 560, DPA1 in around 580, and DPB1 in approximately 450. On average, around 240,000 unique TCR beta nucleotide sequences were sequenced per donor among a few hundred genotyped donors of the cohort, with roughly 18% of those sequences being non-productive. Donor age, sex, ethnicity and CMV serostatus were compiled together with the repertoire data. Five DR-DQ haplotypes were handled as single units for association and clustering because linkage in the cohort was strong. Genome-wide SNP genotypes for about 65% of the 666 donors were used in a later genetic analysis, which treated that subset as a discovery cohort. The study combined high-throughput TCR immunosequencing, statistical association of individual TCRs with disease status, and machine learning to predict cytomegalovirus infection status. A separate validation cohort of approximately 120 different subjects was used in addition to the approximately 700-subject first cohort. Both class I and class II loci were covered by HLA typing, at four-digit resolution. An early release that covered roughly 600 HLA-typed donors contained about 300 gigabases of sequencing data and 65 million to 100 million unique TCR sequences. To decide whether each TCR beta V gene segment behaved as functional or pseudogenic, an earlier analysis of 587 of the donors relied on high-throughput TCR beta sequencing. The genetic ancestry cluster associated with self-reported Caucasian donors included around 76% of the 300 to 450 genotyped donors. All discovery cohort repertoires had been generated on a single sequencing platform.

Broad study findings and their caveats: A later analysis associated roughly 17,000 TCR beta sequences with specific HLA alleles at a false discovery rate of 0.05. A cluster of highly shared sequence variants was judged likely to be a technical artifact of the sequencing pipeline. In a later genetic analysis, a missense DCLRE1C variant was associated with V-gene and J-gene trimming of TCR beta chains, and the association was replicated in an independent cohort. Because counts were too low, more than 15 rarely observed V segments, including chromosome 9 orphons, were left out of the earlier analysis of a few hundred of the donors. In vitro tests confirmed that three of the cytomegalovirus-associated TCR beta chains recognize cytomegalovirus antigens. An earlier analysis of approximately 600 of the donors showed that most TCR beta V segments appeared in productive rearrangements either about 87% or about 30% of the time, which broadly matched IMGT annotations. The study listed 150 to 200 TCR beta chains as associated with cytomegalovirus. A further reported finding was that TCR beta sequences accurately predicted the HLA-A and HLA-B alleles for most subjects in the first cohort. According to a later analysis, TCR association rates differed among HLA loci, with DRB1 alleles showing the most associated TCRs and HLA-C alleles showing the fewest. Cytomegalovirus status was reported to be diagnosed by the classifier with high specificity and sensitivity in both the original and validation cohorts. A later genetic analysis reported fewer N-insertions in productive TCRs among donors in an Asian-associated ancestry cluster than the 666-donor mean. While some public TCRs were present in many individuals, most TCR sequences turned up only very rarely across donors. Immune exposure information for the cohort was limited to CMV serostatus. A later analysis found that HLA-associated TCR beta chains were more clonally expanded and had lower generation probabilities than equally common non-associated chains. Assigning TCR associations to individual alleles was difficult when HLA alleles, especially DR and DQ, strongly co-occurred. According to the authors, the approach could potentially be generalized to other disease states and immunological phenotypes. In a later analysis, most CMV-associated TCR beta chains were found to appear HLA-restricted, with HLA associations seemingly driven largely by CMV exposure. Because the 87-base-pair reads could not distinguish some IMGT-functional V segments, including TRBV6-2 and TRBV6-3, those segments were excluded. Presence/absence analyses assumed roughly uniform sequencing depth across donors, an assumption that may not hold. Because HLA typing was missing for some donors at each locus, association tests included only the typed subset. Correlated functional status among segregating V segments might reflect linkage disequilibrium, but an unknown experimental factor could not be ruled out. According to a later analysis, parvovirus B19, influenza, CMV and Epstein-Barr virus appeared linked to several top co-occurrence clusters. The cohort was sequenced for TCR beta chains only, and without alpha or paired-chain data the features that could be detected were limited.

V has 6 bases trimmed and J has 2 bases trimmed; junction bases matching no gene number 6. Counted from cysteine to phenylalanine, this CDR3 has 16 amino acids. Only the CDR3 DNA is retained, 48 bases long and in frame from the first base. Taken from the germline V gene (reference sequence), the CDR1 and CDR2 loops are PRHDT and FYEKMQ. The library was prepared using the immunoSEQ multiplex PCR assay. For the multiplex PCR, a mixture combining 60 forward primers for TCR Vbeta segments and 13 reverse primers for TCR Jbeta segments was used. A multiplex PCR assay on genomic DNA amplified the CDR3 region of rearranged TCR beta genes. On the Illumina HiSeq System, the amplified TCR beta libraries were sequenced as 87-base-pair reads. Regarding the original processing steps: A later analysis counted 75 million to 100 million unique TCR beta chains across the 640 or so repertoires, and 9.5 million to 11 million of these chains were shared by at least two donors. Raw reads were error-corrected and collapsed into unique sequences by a nearest-neighbor algorithm in which closely related sequences were merged to remove PCR and sequencing errors. CDR3 sequences were aligned to IMGT reference sequences to assign V, D and J gene segments. Each retained sequence needed at least a six-nucleotide match to both a V gene segment and a J gene segment. Rearrangements were classified as productive when the CDR3 lacked stop codons and remained in frame with V and J, and all other rearrangements were classified as non-productive. Following IMGT convention, CDR3 was defined as the stretch from the second conserved V-encoded cysteine to the conserved J-encoded phenylalanine. The earlier analysis of approximately 500 of the donors excluded sequences that lacked an unambiguous match to a single V gene segment. In an earlier analysis of several hundred of the donors, V segments were called functional above 56.7% productive rearrangements and were called segregating when the between-donor standard deviation exceeded 5%. A statistical classification framework was built to diagnose cytomegalovirus status from the catalog of TCR beta chain sequences. In a later analysis, TCR nucleotide sequences were compared against IMGT/GENE-DB human TR gene sequences so that V and J genes could be assigned. A later analysis assigned CDR3 sequences and most-parsimonious VDJ recombination scenarios with the TCRdist pipeline. In a later analysis, every TCR beta chain was defined by the combination of its CDR3 amino acid sequence and its V-gene family, and reads without a unique V-gene family were dropped. To address suspected cross-contamination and a sequencing artifact, a later analysis removed approximately 590 highly shared, low-generation-probability nucleotide sequences. In a later analysis, a clonal expansion index for each public chain was calculated from normalized within-repertoire ranks of inferred template counts. In a later analysis, generation probabilities were computed using a VDJ recombination model fitted to out-of-frame rearrangements, and the results were checked against IGoR. A later analysis scored TCR-TCR, TCR-HLA and TCR-CMV co-occurrence with hypergeometric tests, applying a repertoire-size bias correction to TCR pairs. To estimate false discovery rates, a later analysis permuted the HLA or CMV assignments 20 times. In a later analysis, co-occurring TCRs were grouped using DBSCAN, and TCRdist sequence similarity was added for clustering within HLA-allele-positive subsets. Repertoires with fewer than 30,000 or more than 120,000 public chains were left out of co-occurrence clustering, as were several repertoires with anomalous nucleotide sharing. The clones in this table, taken by TCRdb from immuneACCESS, are in-frame only. Not every clone is retained; where verified, under half of the shortfall comes from an unresolved V gene, and the cause of the rest is unknown. That table supplies the V and J calls and clone size; D and trimming were determined from the DNA. The sample table records about 110,000 clones; roughly four fifths of these occur just once. The ten largest make up 1% to 1.5% of the sample.

In total, 666 healthy bone marrow donors made up the cohort. Cohort members were all nominally healthy when sampled, although unrecorded immune exposures were likely present. The donor was CMV seronegative and was included in the group of about 350 seronegative cohort members. Each donor provided a peripheral blood sample, and peripheral blood mononuclear cells were used for TCR beta sequencing. The Qiagen DNeasy Blood Extraction Kit was used to extract genomic DNA from the blood cell samples. Source material: PBMCs. The receptor comes from a man in his forties in good health and CMV-seronegative. The rearrangement combines TRBV13 with TRBJ2-3, with TRBD2 identical over 12 junction bases. The CDR3: CASRPLAGGPTDTQYF. The DNA reads as follows: TGTGCCAGCAGGCCACTAGCGGGGGGACCCACAGATACGCAGTATTTT. Extended through the reference TRBV13 and TRBJ2-3 proteins, this CDR3 yields the full variable domain: AAGVIQSPRHLIKEKRETATLKCYPIPRHDTVYWYQQGPGQDPQFLISFYEKMQSDKGSIPDRFSAQQFSDYHSELNMSSLELGDSALYFCASRPLAGGPTDTQYFGPGTRLTVL.